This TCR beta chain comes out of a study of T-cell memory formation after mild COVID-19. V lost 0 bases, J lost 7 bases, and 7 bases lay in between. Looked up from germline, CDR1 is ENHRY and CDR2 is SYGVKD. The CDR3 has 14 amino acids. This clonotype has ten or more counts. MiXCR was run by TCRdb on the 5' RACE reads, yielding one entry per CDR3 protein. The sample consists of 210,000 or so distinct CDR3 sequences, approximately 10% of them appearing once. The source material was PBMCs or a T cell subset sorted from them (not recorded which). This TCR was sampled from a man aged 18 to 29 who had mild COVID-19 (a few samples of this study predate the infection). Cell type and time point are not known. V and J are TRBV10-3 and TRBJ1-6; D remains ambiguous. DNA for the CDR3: TGTGCCATCAGTGAGTCGAATCAGAATTCACCCCTCCACTTT. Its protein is CAISESNQNSPLHF.